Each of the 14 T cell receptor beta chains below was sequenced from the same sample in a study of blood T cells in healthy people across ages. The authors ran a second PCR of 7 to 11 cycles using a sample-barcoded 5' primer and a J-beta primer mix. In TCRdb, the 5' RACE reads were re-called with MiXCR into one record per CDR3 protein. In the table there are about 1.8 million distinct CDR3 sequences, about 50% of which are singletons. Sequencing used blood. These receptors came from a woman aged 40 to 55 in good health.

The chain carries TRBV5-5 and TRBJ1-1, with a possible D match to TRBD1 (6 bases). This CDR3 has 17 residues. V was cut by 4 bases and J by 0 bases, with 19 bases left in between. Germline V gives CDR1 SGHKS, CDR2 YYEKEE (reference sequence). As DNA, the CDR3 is TGTGCCAGCAGCCAAACGATGGGGGCGGGGATGAACACTGAAGCTTTCTTT. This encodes CASSQTMGAGMNTEAFF.

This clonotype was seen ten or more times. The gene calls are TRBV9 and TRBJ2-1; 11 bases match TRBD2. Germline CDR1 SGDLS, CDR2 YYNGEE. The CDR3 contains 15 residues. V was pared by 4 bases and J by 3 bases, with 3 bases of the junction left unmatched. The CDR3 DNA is TGTGCCAGCAGCACTAGCGGGGGCGTCTACAATGAGCAGTTCTTC. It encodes CASSTSGGVYNEQFF.

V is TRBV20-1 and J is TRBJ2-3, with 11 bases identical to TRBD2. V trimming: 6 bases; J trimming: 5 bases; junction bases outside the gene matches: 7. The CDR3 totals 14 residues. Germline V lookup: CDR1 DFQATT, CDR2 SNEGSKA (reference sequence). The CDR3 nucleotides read TGCAGTGCAGGAGGAACTAGCGGGGGAGATACGCAGTATTTT. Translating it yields CSAGGTSGGDTQYF.

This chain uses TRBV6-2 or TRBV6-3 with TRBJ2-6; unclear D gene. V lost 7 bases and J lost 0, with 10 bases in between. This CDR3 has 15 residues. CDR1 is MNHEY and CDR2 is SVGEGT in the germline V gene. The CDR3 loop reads CASTLPNSGANVLTF. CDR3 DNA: TGTGCCAGCACCCTACCCAACTCTGGGGCCAACGTCCTGACTTTC.

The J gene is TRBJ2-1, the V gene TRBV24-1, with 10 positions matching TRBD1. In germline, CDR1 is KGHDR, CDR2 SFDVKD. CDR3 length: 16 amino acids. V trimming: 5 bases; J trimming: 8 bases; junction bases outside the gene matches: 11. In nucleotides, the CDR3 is TGTGCCACCAGTGTCGCGCCGGGACAGGGGAGCGATGAGCAGTTCTTC. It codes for CATSVAPGQGSDEQFF.

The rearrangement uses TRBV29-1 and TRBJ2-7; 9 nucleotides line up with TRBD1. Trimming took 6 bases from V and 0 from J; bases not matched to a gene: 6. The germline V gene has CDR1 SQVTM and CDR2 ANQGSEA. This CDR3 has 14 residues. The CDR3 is CSVAGTGLSYEQYF. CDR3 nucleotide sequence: TGCAGCGTCGCCGGGACAGGGCTCTCCTACGAGCAGTACTTC.

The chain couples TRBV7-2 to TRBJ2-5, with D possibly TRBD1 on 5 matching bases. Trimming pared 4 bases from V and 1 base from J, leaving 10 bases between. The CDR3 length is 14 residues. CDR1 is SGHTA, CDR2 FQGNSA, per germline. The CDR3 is CASSWGTLQETQYF. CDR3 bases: TGTGCCAGCAGCTGGGGCACCCTCCAAGAGACCCAGTACTTC.

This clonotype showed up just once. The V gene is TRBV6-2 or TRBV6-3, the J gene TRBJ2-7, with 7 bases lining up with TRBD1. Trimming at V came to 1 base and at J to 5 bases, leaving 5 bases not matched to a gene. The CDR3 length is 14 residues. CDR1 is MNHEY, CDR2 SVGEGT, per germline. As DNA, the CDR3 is TGTGCCAGCAGTTACTACAGGGGCGTAAACGAGCAGTACTTC. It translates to CASSYYRGVNEQYF.

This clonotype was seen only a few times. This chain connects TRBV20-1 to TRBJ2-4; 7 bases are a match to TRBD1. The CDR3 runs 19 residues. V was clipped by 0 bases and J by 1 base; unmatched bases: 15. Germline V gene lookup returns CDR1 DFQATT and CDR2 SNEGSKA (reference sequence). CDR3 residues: CSARDWDSASQEAKNIQYF. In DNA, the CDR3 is TGCAGTGCTAGAGATTGGGACAGCGCTAGCCAAGAGGCCAAAAACATTCAGTACTTC.

This CDR3 reads CASSSLPGGGNEQFF. CDR3 DNA sequence: TGTGCCAGCAGCTCACTGCCCGGTGGAGGCAATGAGCAGTTCTTC. V gene TRBV9 combines with J gene TRBJ2-1, with a tentative D call TRBD2 (5 bases). The CDR3 loop spans 15 amino acids. Per germline, CDR1 SGDLS and CDR2 YYNGEE. The V end was cut by 4 bases, the J end by 6 bases, with 17 bases between. Together with reference TRBV9 and TRBJ2-1, the CDR3 gives the full variable domain: DSGVTQTPKHLITATGQRVTLRCSPRSGDLSVYWYQQSLDQGLQFLIQYYNGEERAKGNILERFSAQQFPDLHSELNLSSLELGDSALYFCASSSLPGGGNEQFFGPGTRLTVL.

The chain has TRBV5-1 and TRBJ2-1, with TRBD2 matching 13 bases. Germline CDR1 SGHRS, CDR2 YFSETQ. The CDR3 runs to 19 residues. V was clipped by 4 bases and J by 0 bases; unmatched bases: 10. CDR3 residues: CASSRWTSGGSSSYNEQFF. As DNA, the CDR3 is TGCGCCAGCAGCCGTTGGACTAGCGGGGGATCAAGCTCCTACAATGAGCAGTTCTTC.

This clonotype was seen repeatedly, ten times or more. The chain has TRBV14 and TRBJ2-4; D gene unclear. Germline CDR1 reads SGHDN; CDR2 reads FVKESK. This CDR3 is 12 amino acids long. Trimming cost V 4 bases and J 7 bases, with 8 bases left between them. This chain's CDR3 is CASSLQRNIQYF. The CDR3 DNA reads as TGTGCCAGCAGCCTCCAACGCAACATTCAGTACTTC.

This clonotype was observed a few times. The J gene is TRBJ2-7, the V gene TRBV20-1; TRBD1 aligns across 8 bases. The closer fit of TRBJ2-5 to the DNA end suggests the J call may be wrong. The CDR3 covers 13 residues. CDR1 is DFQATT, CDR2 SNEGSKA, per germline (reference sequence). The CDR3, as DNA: TGCAGTGCTACCCAGGGGGCTATGGAGACCCAGTACTTC. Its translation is CSATQGAMETQYF.

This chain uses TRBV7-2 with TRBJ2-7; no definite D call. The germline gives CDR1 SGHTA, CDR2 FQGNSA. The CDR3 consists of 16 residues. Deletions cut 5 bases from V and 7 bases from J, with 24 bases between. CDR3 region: CASSPSPRPSNTEQYF. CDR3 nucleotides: TGTGCCAGCAGCCCCTCGCCTCGTCCTTCAAACACGGAGCAGTACTTC.